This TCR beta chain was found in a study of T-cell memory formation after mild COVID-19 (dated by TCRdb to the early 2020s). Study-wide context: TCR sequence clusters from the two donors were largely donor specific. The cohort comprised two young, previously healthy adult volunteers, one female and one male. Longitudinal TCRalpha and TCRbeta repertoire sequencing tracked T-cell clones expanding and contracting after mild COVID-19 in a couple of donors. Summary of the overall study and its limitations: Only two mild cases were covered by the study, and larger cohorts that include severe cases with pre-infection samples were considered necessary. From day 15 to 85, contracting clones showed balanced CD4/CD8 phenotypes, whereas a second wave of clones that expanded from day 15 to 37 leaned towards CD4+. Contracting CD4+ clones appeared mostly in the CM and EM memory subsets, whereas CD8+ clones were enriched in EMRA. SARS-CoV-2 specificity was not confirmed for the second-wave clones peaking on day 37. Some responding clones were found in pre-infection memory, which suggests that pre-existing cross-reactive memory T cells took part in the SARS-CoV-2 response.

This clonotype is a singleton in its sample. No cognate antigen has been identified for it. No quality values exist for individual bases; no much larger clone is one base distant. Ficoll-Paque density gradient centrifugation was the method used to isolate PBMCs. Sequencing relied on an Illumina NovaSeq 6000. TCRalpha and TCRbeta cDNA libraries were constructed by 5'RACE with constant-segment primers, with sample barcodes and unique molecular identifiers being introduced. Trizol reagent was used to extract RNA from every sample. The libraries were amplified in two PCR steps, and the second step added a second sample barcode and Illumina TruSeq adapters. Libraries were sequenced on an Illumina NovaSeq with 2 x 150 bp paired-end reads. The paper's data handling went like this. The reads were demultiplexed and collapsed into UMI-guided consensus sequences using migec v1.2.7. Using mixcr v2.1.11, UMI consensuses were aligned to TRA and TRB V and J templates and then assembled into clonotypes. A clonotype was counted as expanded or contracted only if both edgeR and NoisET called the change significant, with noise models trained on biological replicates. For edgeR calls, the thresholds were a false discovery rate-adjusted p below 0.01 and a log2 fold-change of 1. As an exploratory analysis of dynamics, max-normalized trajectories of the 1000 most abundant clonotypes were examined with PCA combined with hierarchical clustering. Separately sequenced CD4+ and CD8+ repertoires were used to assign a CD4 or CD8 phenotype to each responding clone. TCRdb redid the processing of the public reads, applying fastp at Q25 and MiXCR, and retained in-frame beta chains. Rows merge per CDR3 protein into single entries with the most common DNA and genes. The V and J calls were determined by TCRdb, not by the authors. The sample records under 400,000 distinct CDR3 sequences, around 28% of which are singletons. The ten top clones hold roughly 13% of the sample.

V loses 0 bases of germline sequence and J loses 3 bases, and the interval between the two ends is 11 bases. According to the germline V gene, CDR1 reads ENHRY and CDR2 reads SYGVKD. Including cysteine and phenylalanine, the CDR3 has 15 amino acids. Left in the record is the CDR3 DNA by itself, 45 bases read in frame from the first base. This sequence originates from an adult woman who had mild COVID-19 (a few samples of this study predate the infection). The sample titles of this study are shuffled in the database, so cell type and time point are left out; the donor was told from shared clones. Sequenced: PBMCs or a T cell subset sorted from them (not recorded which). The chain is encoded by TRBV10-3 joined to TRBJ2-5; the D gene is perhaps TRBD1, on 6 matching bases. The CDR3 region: CAISESRGNKETQYF. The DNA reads TGTGCCATCAGTGAGTCTAGGGGGAACAAAGAGACCCAGTACTTC.